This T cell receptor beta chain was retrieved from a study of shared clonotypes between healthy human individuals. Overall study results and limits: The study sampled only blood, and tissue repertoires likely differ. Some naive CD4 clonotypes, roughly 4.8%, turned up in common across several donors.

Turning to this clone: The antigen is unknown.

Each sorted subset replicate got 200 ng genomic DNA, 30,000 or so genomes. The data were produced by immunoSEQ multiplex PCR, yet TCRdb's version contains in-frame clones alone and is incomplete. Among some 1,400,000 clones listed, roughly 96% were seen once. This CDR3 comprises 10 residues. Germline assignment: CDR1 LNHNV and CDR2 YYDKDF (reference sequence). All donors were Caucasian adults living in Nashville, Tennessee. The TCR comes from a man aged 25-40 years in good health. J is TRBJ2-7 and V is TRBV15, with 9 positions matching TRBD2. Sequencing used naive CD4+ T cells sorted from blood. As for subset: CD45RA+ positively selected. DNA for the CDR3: TGTGCCACCAGACCGGGGACTAGCAGAGTC. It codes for CATRPGTSRV.